The 8 T cell receptor beta chains presented below share a single source sample, sequenced in a study of shared clonotypes between healthy human individuals. The protocol was immunoSEQ multiplex PCR, while the TCRdb copy is restricted to in-frame clones and leaves out a portion. The sample lists some 660,000 clones, around 78% seen once, with more than 1.5% in the top ten. Sequencing was done on a sample of memory CD4+ T cells sorted from blood. Subset denoted: CD45RA-negative fraction. The receptors were gathered from a woman under 40 in good health.

CDR3 sequence (DNA): TGTGCCAGCAGATACAGGGGGACAAACAATCAGCCCCAGCATTTT. As protein: CASRYRGTNNQPQHF. This sequence joins TRBV28 and TRBJ1-5, with 8 bases identical to TRBD1. CDR1 and CDR2 (germline): MDHEN, SYDVKM. V shed 6 bases and J 3 bases; nucleotides not matched to a gene: 7. The CDR3 extends over 15 amino acids.

This clone was counted once. This chain connects TRBV6-4 to TRBJ1-1; D might be TRBD1 (5 bases). V was clipped by 10 bases and J by 3 bases, with 12 bases between them. Per germline, CDR1 MRHNA and CDR2 SNTAGT. This CDR3 contains 12 residues. Written as DNA, the CDR3 is TGTGCCATTACGAAGGGGCACACTGAAGCTTTCTTT. It translates to CAITKGHTEAFF.

V and J are TRBV7-9 and TRBJ2-7; D is ambiguous. This CDR3 spans 11 amino acids. Germline lookup yields CDR1 SEHNR and CDR2 FQNEAQ (reference sequence). Trimming pared 7 bases from V and 5 bases from J, leaving 9 bases between. The CDR3 sequence: CASTGTDEQYF. The CDR3 bases are TGTGCCAGCACTGGCACTGACGAGCAGTACTTC.

This clone was counted once. With a far larger clone one base away, a read error is the likely cause. CDR3 sequence reads: CASSQSSSYEQYF. The CDR3 DNA reads as TGTGCCAGCAGCCAATCGTCCTCCTACGAGCAGTACTTC. The chain recombines TRBV16 with TRBJ2-7; D is ambiguous. Trimming left V 0 bases short and J 0 bases short, with 3 bases between. CDR3 length: 13 residues. Germline lookup yields CDR1 KGHSY and CDR2 FQNENV.

This sequence joins TRBV9 and TRBJ1-5, with a possible D match to TRBD1 (6 bases). The CDR3 loop spans 15 amino acids. CDR1 and CDR2 from the germline V gene are SGDLS and YYNGEE. V was clipped by 1 base and J by 5 bases, with 13 bases between them. The CDR3 nucleotides read TGTGCCAGCAGCGTATCCGGACAGAAAGATCAGCCCCAGCATTTT. As protein: CASSVSGQKDQPQHF.

The J gene is TRBJ2-2, the V gene TRBV27; D is unclear. The CDR3 length is 14 residues. Germline CDR1 MNHEY, CDR2 SMNVEV (reference sequence). V lost 6 bases to trimming and J lost 5 bases, with 13 bases between them. The CDR3 nucleotides are TGTGCCAGCAGCAGAGACATACGTACCGGGGAGCTGTTTTTT. It encodes CASSRDIRTGELFF.

This clone appeared a single time. The gene calls are TRBV5-6 and TRBJ2-2; no clear D gene. CDR3 length equals 12 residues. With 4 bases removed from V and 6 bases from J, the gap between germline ends came to 7 bases. CDR1 and CDR2 from the germline V gene are SGHDT and YYEEEE. CDR3 region: CASSRPPGELFF. The CDR3 nucleotides are TGTGCCAGCAGCCGCCCGCCCGGGGAGCTGTTTTTT.

V usage is TRBV2 and J usage is TRBJ1-1; possibly TRBD1 for D (5 bases). Germline lookup yields CDR1 SNHLY and CDR2 FYNNEI. This CDR3 contains 14 residues. The germline V and J ends were trimmed by 7 bases and 4 bases, with 16 bases remaining between them. The CDR3 loop reads CASNLLGGITEAFF. The CDR3 coding sequence is TGTGCCAGCAATTTACTCGGGGGAATCACTGAAGCTTTCTTT.